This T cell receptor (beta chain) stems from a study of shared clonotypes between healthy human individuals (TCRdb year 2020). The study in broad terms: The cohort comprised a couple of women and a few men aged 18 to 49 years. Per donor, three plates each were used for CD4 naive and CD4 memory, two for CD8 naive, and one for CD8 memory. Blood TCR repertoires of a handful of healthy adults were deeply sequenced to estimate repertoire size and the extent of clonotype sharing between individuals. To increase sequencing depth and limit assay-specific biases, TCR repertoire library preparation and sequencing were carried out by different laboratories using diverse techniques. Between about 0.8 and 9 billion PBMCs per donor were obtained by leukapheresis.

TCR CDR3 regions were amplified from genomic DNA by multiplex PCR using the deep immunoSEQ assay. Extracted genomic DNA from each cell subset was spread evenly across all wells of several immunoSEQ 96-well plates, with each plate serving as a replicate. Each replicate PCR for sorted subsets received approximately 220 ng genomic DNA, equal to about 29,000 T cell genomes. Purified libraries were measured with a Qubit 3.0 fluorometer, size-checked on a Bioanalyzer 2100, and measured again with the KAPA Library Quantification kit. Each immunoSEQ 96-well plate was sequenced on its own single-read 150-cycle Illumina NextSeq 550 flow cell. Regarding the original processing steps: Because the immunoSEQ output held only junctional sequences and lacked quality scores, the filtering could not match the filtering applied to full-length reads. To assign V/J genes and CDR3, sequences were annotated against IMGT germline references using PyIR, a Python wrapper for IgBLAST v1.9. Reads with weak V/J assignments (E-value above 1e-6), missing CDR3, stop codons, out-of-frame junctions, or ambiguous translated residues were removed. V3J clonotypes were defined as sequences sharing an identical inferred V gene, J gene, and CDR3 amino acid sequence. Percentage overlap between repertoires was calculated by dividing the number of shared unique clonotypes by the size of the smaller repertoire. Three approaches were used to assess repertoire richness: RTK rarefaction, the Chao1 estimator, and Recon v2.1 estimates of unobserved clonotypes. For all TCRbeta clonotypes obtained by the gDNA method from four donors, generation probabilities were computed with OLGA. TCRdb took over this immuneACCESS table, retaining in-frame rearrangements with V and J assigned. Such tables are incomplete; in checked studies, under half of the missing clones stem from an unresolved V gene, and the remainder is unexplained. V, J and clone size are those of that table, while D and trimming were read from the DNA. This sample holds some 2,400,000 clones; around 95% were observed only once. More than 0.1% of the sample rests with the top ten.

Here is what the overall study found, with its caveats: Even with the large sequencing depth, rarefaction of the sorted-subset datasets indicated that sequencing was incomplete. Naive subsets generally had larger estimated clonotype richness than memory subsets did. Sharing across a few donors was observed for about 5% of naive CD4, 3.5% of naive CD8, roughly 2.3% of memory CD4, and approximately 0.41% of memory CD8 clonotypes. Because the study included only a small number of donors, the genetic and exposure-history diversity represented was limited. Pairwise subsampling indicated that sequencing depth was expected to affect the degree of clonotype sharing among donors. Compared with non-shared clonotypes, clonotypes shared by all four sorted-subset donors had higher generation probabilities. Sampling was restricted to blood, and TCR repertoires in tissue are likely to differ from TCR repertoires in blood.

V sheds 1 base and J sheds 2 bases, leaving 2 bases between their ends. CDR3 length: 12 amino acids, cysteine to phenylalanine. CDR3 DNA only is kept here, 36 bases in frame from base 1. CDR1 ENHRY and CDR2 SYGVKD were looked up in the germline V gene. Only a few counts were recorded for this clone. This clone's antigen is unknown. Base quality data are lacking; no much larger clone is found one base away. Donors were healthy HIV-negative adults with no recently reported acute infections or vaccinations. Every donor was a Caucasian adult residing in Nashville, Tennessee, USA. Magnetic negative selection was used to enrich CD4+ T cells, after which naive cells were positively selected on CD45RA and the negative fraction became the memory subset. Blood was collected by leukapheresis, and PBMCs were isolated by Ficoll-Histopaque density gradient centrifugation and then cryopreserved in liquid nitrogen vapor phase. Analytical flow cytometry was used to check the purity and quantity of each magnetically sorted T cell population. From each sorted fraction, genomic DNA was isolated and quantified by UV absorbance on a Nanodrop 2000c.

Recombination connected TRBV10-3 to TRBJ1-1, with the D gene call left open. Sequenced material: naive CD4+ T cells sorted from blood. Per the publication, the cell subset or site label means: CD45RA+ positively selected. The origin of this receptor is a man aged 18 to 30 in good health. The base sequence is TGTGCCATCAGTGAGTTTAACACTGAAGCTTTCTTT. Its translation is CAISEFNTEAFF.